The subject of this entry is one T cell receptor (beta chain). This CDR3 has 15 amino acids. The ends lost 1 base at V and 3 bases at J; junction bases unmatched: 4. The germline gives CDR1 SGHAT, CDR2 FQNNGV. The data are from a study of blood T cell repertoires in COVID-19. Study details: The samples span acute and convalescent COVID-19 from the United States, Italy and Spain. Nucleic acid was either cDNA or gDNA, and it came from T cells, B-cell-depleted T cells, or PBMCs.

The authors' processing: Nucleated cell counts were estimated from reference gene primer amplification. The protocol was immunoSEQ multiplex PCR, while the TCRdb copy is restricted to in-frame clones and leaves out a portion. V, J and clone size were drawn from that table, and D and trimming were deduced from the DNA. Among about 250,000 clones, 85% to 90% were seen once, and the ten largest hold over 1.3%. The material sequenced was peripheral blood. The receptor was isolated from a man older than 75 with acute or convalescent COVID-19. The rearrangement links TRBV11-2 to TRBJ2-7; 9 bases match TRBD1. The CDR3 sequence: CASSLGTGVVYEQYF. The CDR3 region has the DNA TGTGCCAGCAGCTTAGGGACAGGGGTGGTCTACGAGCAGTACTTC. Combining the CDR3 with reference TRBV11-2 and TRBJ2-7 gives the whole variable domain EAGVAQSPRYKIIEKRQSVAFWCNPISGHATLYWYQQILGQGPKLLIQFQNNGVVDDSQLPKDRFSAERLKGVDSTLKIQPAKLEDSAVYLCASSLGTGVVYEQYFGPGTRLTVT.